These 17 T cell receptor beta chains were all obtained from the same sample, sequenced in a study of identical twins. TCRdb analysed the 5' RACE reads with MiXCR anew, one entry per CDR3 protein. The sample contains about 900,000 distinct CDR3 sequences, over 9% of which appear only once. The same data also contributed to another study, on yellow fever vaccine responses in identical twins.

The sample was PBMCs. The receptors were gathered from a woman aged 18-30 years in good health.

This chain joins TRBV4-1 and TRBJ2-1; 7 positions match TRBD2. With 0 bases clipped from V and 4 bases from J, the junction kept 6 bases outside the gene matches. The CDR3 loop spans 16 amino acids. Germline CDR1 MGHRA, CDR2 YSYEKL. Written as DNA, the CDR3 is TGCGCCAGCAGCCAAGATACCAGCGGGATTTACAATGAGCAGTTCTTC. Protein: CASSQDTSGIYNEQFF.

The table lists this clonotype with a few counts. This chain links TRBV20-1 with TRBJ2-3; 7 bases map to TRBD2. Germline assignment: CDR1 DFQATT and CDR2 SNEGSKA (reference sequence). The CDR3 has 15 amino acids. V gave up 5 bases and J gave up 5 bases; unmatched junction bases: 13. As DNA, the CDR3 is TGCAGTGCTGTAGTGCCGGGACTACACAAAGATACGCAGTATTTT. It specifies CSAVVPGLHKDTQYF.

This clonotype was found a few times. The CDR3, as DNA: TGTGCCAGCAGCAAAGGTGGGCCAGGAGGACCCTGCCTTAGCTCCTACGAGCAGTACTTC. It yields the protein CASSKGGPGGPCLSSYEQYF. J is TRBJ2-7 and V is TRBV21-1; the D call of TRBD2 is as the table states it, not checked on the DNA. TRBV21-1 is a pseudogene. The CDR3 totals 20 residues.

The rearrangement links TRBV18 to TRBJ2-1, with 8 nucleotides matching TRBD1. Germline CDR1 is KGHSH and CDR2 is LQKENI. This CDR3 contains 14 residues. J was trimmed by 8 bases and V by 2 bases; bases with no gene match: 5. The CDR3 protein is CASSPGTGKDEQFF. The CDR3 DNA reads TGTGCCAGCTCACCAGGGACAGGTAAAGATGAGCAGTTCTTC.

The sample holds a few counts of this clonotype. The chain carries TRBV15 and TRBJ2-7; no clear D gene. Germline V gene lookup returns CDR1 LNHNV and CDR2 YYDKDF (reference sequence). Trimming removed 0 bases at V and 4 bases at J, with 4 bases between. This CDR3 has 12 residues. The CDR3 nucleotides are TGTGCCACCAGCAGAGATCGGTACGAGCAGTACGTC. It encodes CATSRDRYEQYV.

The genes are TRBV5-5 and TRBJ1-5; D is possibly TRBD1 (5 bases). The CDR3 totals 15 residues. The V gene lost 6 bases and the J gene lost 4 bases, with 17 bases spanning the gap. Germline lookup yields CDR1 SGHKS and CDR2 YYEKEE (reference sequence). The CDR3 reads CASKVGQGGNQPQHF. DNA for the CDR3: TGTGCCAGCAAGGTCGGGCAGGGTGGTAATCAGCCCCAGCATTTT.

A note on this clonotype: An end of the junction differs from the germline gene, which may be a read error. V and J are TRBV4-1 and TRBJ2-3, with a tentative D call TRBD2 (6 bases). The CDR3 is 16 residues long. Per the germline V gene, CDR1 is MGHRA and CDR2 is YSYEKL. The CDR3 sequence: CASSQEGVAVTDTQYF. CDR3 in DNA: TGTGCCAGCAGCCAAGAAGGAGTAGCGGTCACAGATACGCAGTATTTT.

This clonotype was observed a few times. This chain links TRBV5-1 with TRBJ2-6, with D possibly matching TRBD1 (6 bases). Trimming removed 3 bases at V and 0 bases at J, with 13 bases between. Germline V lookup: CDR1 SGHRS, CDR2 YFSETQ. The CDR3 is 17 amino acids. Here the CDR3 reads CASSYRTVDSGANVLTF. The CDR3, as DNA: TGCGCCAGCAGCTACCGGACAGTCGACTCTGGGGCCAACGTCCTGACTTTC.

The gene calls are TRBV28 and TRBJ2-5; 10 bases agree with TRBD1. This CDR3 has 15 amino acids. V lost 5 bases and J lost 1; bases outside the gene matches: 4. In germline, CDR1 is MDHEN, CDR2 SYDVKM. The CDR3 loop reads CASSPWDRGQETQYF. Here the CDR3 DNA reads TGTGCCAGCAGTCCCTGGGACAGGGGCCAAGAGACCCAGTACTTC.

The rearrangement uses TRBV20-1 and TRBJ2-5, with 14 bases lining up with TRBD2. Trimming at V came to 6 bases and at J to 1 base, leaving 7 bases not matched to a gene. This CDR3 has 16 residues. Per the germline V gene, CDR1 is DFQATT and CDR2 is SNEGSKA (reference sequence). CDR3 residues: CSAGRTSGGSQETQYF. CDR3 bases: TGCAGTGCCGGTAGGACTAGCGGGGGGAGCCAAGAGACCCAGTACTTC.

This clonotype was seen a handful of times. V gene TRBV18 combines with J gene TRBJ1-1; D not resolved. This CDR3 region has 14 residues. Trimming shortened V by 2 bases and J by 4 bases, and 11 bases separated the two germline ends. In germline, CDR1 is KGHSH, CDR2 LQKENI. Here the CDR3 reads CASSPGFESTEAFF. Here the CDR3 DNA reads TGTGCCAGCTCACCAGGGTTTGAGAGCACTGAAGCTTTCTTT.

The rearrangement uses TRBV5-1 and TRBJ2-1; 8 bases are a match to TRBD2. Germline-derived CDR1 and CDR2 are SGHRS and YFSETQ. The CDR3 covers 15 residues. V lost 3 bases and J lost 4; bases outside the gene matches: 6. Written as DNA, the CDR3 is TGCGCCAGCAGCTGGAGCGGGAGAAGTTACAATGAGCAGTTCTTC. This encodes CASSWSGRSYNEQFF.

This chain joins TRBV20-1 and TRBJ2-1, with 16 bases that match TRBD2. Trimming took 2 bases from V and 8 from J; bases not matched to a gene: 6. CDR3 length: 16 amino acids. Per germline, CDR1 DFQATT and CDR2 SNEGSKA (reference sequence). CDR3 sequence: CSARRGTSGRAYEQFF. The DNA for the CDR3 is TGCAGTGCTAGACGCGGGACTAGCGGGAGGGCCTATGAGCAGTTCTTC.

The CDR3 region is CASSLPGTGGRGETQYF. The CDR3 DNA is TGTGCCAGCAGCTTACCCGGGACAGGGGGGCGAGGAGAGACCCAGTACTTC. V and J are TRBV5-5 and TRBJ2-5, with TRBD1 identical over 11 bases. The CDR3 consists of 17 residues. Germline loops: CDR1 SGHKS, CDR2 YYEKEE (reference sequence). J was trimmed by 4 bases and V by 2 bases; bases with no gene match: 10. The complete variable domain, with remaining parts taken from reference TRBV5-5 and TRBJ2-5, reads DAGVTQSPTHLIKTRGQQVTLRCSPISGHKSVSWYQQVLGQGPQFIFQYYEKEERGRGNFPDRFSARQFPNYSSELNVNALLLGDSALYLCASSLPGTGGRGETQYFGPGTRLLVL.

The chain employs TRBV6-5 and TRBJ1-3, with unresolved D. The germline CDR1 and CDR2 sequences are MNHEY and SVGAGI. The CDR3 consists of 16 residues. V was trimmed by 0 bases and J by 0 bases, leaving 9 bases between them. The CDR3 spells CASSYSPVLSGNTIYF. The CDR3 DNA follows: TGTGCCAGCAGTTACTCGCCTGTCCTCTCTGGAAACACCATATATTTT.

V and J are TRBV14 and TRBJ2-1; 7 bases are a match to TRBD2. The CDR3 is 16 amino acids. Germline V lookup: CDR1 SGHDN, CDR2 FVKESK. Trimming took 1 base from V and 4 from J; bases not matched to a gene: 7. The CDR3 protein is CASSQGGRGVYNEQFF. The CDR3 DNA reads as TGTGCCAGCAGCCAAGGCGGGAGAGGTGTTTACAATGAGCAGTTCTTC.

The chain recombines TRBV28 with TRBJ1-1; 9 positions agree with TRBD1. The CDR3 is 17 amino acids. Germline CDR1 MDHEN, CDR2 SYDVKM. After removal of 6 bases from V and 1 base from J, the junction contained 12 bases not matched to a gene. The DNA for the CDR3 is TGTGCCAGCAGCCCATGGGGGACAGGGACAAAGAACACTGAAGCTTTCTTT. Translation gives CASSPWGTGTKNTEAFF.